Listed below are T cell receptor beta chains from one sample, sequenced in a study of T cells in Graves' hyperthyroidism and ophthalmopathy. TCRdb itself ran the multiplex PCR reads through MiXCR, one entry per CDR3 protein. Here the sample spans 600,000 to 650,000 distinct CDR3 sequences, more than 20% being singletons. The sequenced material came from blood. These receptors all stem from a man younger than 45 with Graves' ophthalmopathy. Both conserved end residues are part of each CDR3.

j_call | v_call | cdr3_aa
TRBJ1-2 | TRBV20-1 | CSAPIDGYTF
TRBJ2-7 | TRBV5-1 | CASSLVPGGAYEQYF
TRBJ2-7 | TRBV10-2 | CASSEGVRGRSYEQYF
TRBJ1-4 | TRBV4-2 | CASSRQREPKEKLFF
TRBJ2-1 | TRBV12-3/TRBV12-4 | CASNREGGGYNEQFF
TRBJ1-1 | TRBV2 | CASREGAVTEAFF
TRBJ2-1 | TRBV28 | CASRELSPYNEQFF
TRBJ1-5 | TRBV7-2 | CASSLGQARQPQHF
TRBJ2-2 | TRBV2 | CASRSTGELFF
TRBJ2-3 | TRBV6-1 | CASSHRLAGTDTQYF
TRBJ2-1 | TRBV28 | CASNRVASGQSSYNEQFF
TRBJ2-2 | TRBV7-3 | CASSLWTSNTGELFF
TRBJ2-3 | TRBV7-2 | CASSLKRRVDTQYF
TRBJ2-7 | TRBV5-1 | CASALLGGTYEQYF
TRBJ1-5 | TRBV27 | CASSELNSNQPQHF
TRBJ2-6 | TRBV30 | CAWSRDRVSSGANVLTF
TRBJ2-5 | TRBV7-8 | CASSPTRQGKTQYF
TRBJ2-5 | TRBV3-1 | CASSHLLAGAKETQYF
TRBJ1-1 | TRBV5-1 | CASSSRQGLNTEAFF
TRBJ1-1 | TRBV11-2 | CASSYRQGPNTEAFF
TRBJ1-1 | TRBV6-1 | CASSLSGNMNTEAFF
TRBJ1-5 | TRBV30 | CAWSPPDRVNQPQHF
TRBJ1-5 | TRBV4-1 | CASSQFPESNQPQHF
TRBJ1-2 | TRBV4-1 | CASSQDDRQINYGYTF
TRBJ2-1 | TRBV11-3 | CASSLVAGTGSLEQFF
TRBJ2-7 | TRBV28 | CASILASGSYEQYF
TRBJ2-3 | TRBV3-1 | CASSPSWTVESTDTQYF
TRBJ2-3 | TRBV7-9 | CASSERGITDTQYF
TRBJ1-5 | TRBV6-5 | CASSYSQDQYSNQPQHF
TRBJ2-5 | TRBV13 | CASGKQGGKETQYF
TRBJ2-1 | TRBV7-2 | CASSSRGAGVYNEQFF
TRBJ2-7 | TRBV6-5 | CASSYQDSYEQYF
TRBJ1-2 | TRBV7-9 | CASSPFRDTDNYGYTF
TRBJ1-5 | TRBV4-3 | CASSSSTGGHQPQHF
TRBJ1-1 | TRBV28 | CASSLGQWKDTEAFF
TRBJ1-1 | TRBV9 | CASSGQKSNTEAFF
TRBJ2-7 | TRBV29-1 | CSASGGTSYEQYF
TRBJ2-7 | TRBV10-3 | CAISESTGAAYEQYF
TRBJ2-3 | TRBV6-1 | CASTLLGVTDTQYF
TRBJ2-3 | TRBV9 | CASSEDGSGTGGTQYF
TRBJ1-1 | TRBV30 | CAWRRQGSNTEAFF
TRBJ2-7 | TRBV15 | CATSRAGQTYEQYF
TRBJ2-1 | TRBV29-1 | CSVEGGGQERTYNEQFF
TRBJ2-1 | TRBV11-2 | CASSPRVEQFF
TRBJ2-7 | TRBV20-1 | CSATPSGTSGTEQYF
TRBJ2-7 | TRBV24-1 | CATSAGGSSYEQYF
TRBJ2-1 | TRBV30 | CAWVPRLAGGDNEQFF
TRBJ2-7 | TRBV6-1 | CASNEGRYEQYF
TRBJ2-4 | TRBV3-1 | CASSQGSGLAKNIQYF
TRBJ2-7 | TRBV2 | CASRERGGLAGSYEQYF
TRBJ2-7 | TRBV12-3/TRBV12-4 | CASSLPGKSDEQYF
TRBJ2-7 | TRBV28 | CASSLRIGLAGRLSYEQYF
TRBJ2-3 | TRBV7-2 | CASSSQLGGDTQYF
TRBJ2-5 | TRBV12-3/TRBV12-4 | CASSLTGLGETQYF
TRBJ2-7 | TRBV5-1 | CASSQLTGAYEQYF
TRBJ2-1 | TRBV20-1 | CSARDWLREGSSEQFF
TRBJ2-7 | TRBV7-2 | CASSLAGGGYEQYF
TRBJ2-7 | TRBV13 | CASSSGQLLEQYF
TRBJ2-7 | TRBV9 | CASSVGPSGSSYEQYF